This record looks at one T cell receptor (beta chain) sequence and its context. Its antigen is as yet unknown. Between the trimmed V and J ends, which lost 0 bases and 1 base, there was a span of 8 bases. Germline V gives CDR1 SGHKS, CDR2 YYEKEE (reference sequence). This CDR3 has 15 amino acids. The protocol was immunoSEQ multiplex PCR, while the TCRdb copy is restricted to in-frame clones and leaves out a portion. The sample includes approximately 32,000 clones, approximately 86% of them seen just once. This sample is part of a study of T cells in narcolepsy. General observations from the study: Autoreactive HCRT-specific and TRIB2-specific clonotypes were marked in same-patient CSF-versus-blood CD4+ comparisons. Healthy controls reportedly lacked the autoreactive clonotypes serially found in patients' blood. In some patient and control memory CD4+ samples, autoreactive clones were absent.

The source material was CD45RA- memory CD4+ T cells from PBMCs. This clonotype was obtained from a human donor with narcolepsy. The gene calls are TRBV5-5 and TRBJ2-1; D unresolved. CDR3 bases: TGTGCCAGCAGCTTGGGAGTAGCTTCCTACAATGAGCAGTTCTTC. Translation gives CASSLGVASYNEQFF.